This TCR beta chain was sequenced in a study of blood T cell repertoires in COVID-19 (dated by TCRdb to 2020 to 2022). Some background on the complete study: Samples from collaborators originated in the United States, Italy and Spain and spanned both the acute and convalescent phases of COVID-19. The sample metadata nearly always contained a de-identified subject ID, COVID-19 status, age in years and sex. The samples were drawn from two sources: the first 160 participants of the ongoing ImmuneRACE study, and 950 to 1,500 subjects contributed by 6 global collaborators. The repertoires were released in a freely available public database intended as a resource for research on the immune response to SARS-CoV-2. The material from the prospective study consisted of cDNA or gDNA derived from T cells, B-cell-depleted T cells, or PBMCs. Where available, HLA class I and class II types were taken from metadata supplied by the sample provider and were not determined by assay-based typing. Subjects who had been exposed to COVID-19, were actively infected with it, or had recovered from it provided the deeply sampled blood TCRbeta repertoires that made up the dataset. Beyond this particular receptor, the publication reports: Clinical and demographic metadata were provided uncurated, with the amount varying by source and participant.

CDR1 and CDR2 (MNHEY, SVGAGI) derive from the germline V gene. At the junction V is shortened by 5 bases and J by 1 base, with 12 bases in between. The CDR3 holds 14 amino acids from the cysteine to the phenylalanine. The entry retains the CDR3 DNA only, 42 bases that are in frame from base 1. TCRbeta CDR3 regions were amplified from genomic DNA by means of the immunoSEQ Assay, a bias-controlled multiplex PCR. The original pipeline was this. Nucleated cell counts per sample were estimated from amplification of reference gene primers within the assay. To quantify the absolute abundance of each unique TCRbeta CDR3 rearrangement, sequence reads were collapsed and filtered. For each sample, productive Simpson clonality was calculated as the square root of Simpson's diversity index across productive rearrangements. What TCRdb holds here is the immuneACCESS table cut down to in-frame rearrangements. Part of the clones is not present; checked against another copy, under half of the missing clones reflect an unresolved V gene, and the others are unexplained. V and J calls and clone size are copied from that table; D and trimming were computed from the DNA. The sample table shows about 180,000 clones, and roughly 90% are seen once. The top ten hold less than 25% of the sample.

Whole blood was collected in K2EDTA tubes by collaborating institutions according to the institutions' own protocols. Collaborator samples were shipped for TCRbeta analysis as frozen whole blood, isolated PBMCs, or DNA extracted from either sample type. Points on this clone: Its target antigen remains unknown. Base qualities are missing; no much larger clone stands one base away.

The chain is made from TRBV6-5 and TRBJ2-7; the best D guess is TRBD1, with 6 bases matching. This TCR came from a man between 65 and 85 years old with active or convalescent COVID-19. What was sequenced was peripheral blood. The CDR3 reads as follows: CASSLHRDSYEQYF. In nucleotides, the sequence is TGTGCCAGCAGTCTCCACAGGGATTCCTACGAGCAGTACTTC.